This T cell receptor beta chain comes out of a study of T-cell reconstitution after alpha-beta-depleted transplantation in children. The germline CDR1 and CDR2 sequences are SGHRS and YFSETQ. The CDR3 sequence is 15 residues long. J lost 8 bases, V lost 0 bases, and 5 bases had no gene match. Molecular barcoding with unique molecular identifiers was used for the TCRbeta library. One entry per CDR3 protein results from TCRdb running MiXCR on the PCR reads. The repertoire holds around 450,000 distinct CDR3 sequences, with approximately 41% as singletons. The TCR originated in a girl aged 2 to 9 with aplastic anemia, due to receive a stem cell transplant. This specimen consisted of PBMCs, obtained before TCRalphabeta/CD19-depleted stem cell transplant. The gene calls are TRBV5-1 and TRBJ2-1; 10 bases fit TRBD2. CDR3: CASSLELAGAHEQFF. In DNA form, the CDR3 reads TGCGCCAGCAGCTTGGAGCTAGCGGGAGCCCATGAGCAGTTCTTC. The complete variable domain, with remaining parts taken from reference TRBV5-1 and TRBJ2-1, reads KAGVTQTPRYLIKTRGQQVTLSCSPISGHRSVSWYQQTPGQGLQFLFEYFSETQRNKGNFPGRFSGRQFSNSRSEMNVSTLELGDSALYLCASSLELAGAHEQFFGPGTRLTVL.